These 28 T cell receptor beta chains were sequenced from one sample in a study of blood T cell repertoires in COVID-19. Libraries were prepared by immunoSEQ multiplex PCR; TCRdb keeps only in-frame clonotypes and omits some of them. This sample has some 220,000 clones, with 85% found just once. Material: peripheral blood. The origin of the receptors is a man aged 50 or older who had recovered from COVID-19.

This clone turned up a few times. The V gene is TRBV2, the J gene TRBJ1-5, with TRBD1 as a possible D gene (5 bases). Between the trimmed V and J ends, which lost 0 bases and 3 bases, there was a span of 9 bases. Germline V CDR1 and CDR2: SNHLY, FYNNEI. The CDR3 totals 15 residues. For the CDR3, the DNA is TGTGCCAGCAGTGAAGCGGACACTTACAATCAGCCCCAGCATTTT. It specifies CASSEADTYNQPQHF.

V is TRBV7-9 and J is TRBJ2-7, with 7 nucleotides matching TRBD1. This CDR3 is 14 amino acids long. The trim removed 1 base at V and 1 base at J, leaving 1 base unmatched. CDR1 is SEHNR and CDR2 is FQNEAQ in the germline V gene (reference sequence). Here the CDR3 reads CASSLGDSSYEQYF. CDR3 bases: TGTGCCAGCAGCTTAGGGGACAGTTCCTACGAGCAGTACTTC. Full variable domain (outside the CDR3, taken from reference TRBV7-9 and TRBJ2-7): DTGVSQNPRHKITKRGQNVTFRCDPISEHNRLYWYRQTLGQGPEFLTYFQNEAQLEKSRLLSDRFSAERPKGSFSTLEIQRTEQGDSAMYLCASSLGDSSYEQYFGPGTRLTVT.

The V and J genes are TRBV28 and TRBJ1-2; 7 nucleotides match TRBD1. The CDR3 is 13 amino acids. With V trimmed by 6 bases and J by 4 bases, 5 bases remained unmatched. Germline V gene lookup returns CDR1 MDHEN and CDR2 SYDVKM. CDR3 sequence: CASSPTGSYGYTF. DNA of the CDR3: TGTGCCAGCAGCCCGACAGGGAGCTATGGCTACACCTTC.

This rearrangement joins TRBV28 to TRBJ1-1; no reliable D call. Trimming removed 2 bases at V and 0 bases at J, with 4 bases between. The CDR3 is 13 amino acids. Per the germline V gene, CDR1 is MDHEN and CDR2 is SYDVKM. CDR3 in DNA: TGTGCCAGCAGTTTAATATTGAACACTGAAGCTTTCTTT. Protein sequence: CASSLILNTEAFF.

V gene TRBV9 combines with J gene TRBJ1-1; 8 bases map to TRBD1. The CDR3 has 14 residues. Unmatched junction bases numbered 4, after V lost 0 bases and J lost 6 bases. CDR1 and CDR2 from the germline V gene are SGDLS and YYNGEE. This chain's CDR3 is CASSVEGQGPEAFF. In DNA form, the CDR3 reads TGTGCCAGCAGCGTAGAAGGACAGGGTCCTGAAGCTTTCTTT.

This chain connects TRBV7-2 to TRBJ1-5; no clear D. V was cut by 1 base and J by 1 base, with 8 bases left in between. Germline V gives CDR1 SGHTA, CDR2 FQGNSA. This CDR3 spans 15 amino acids. The CDR3 loop reads CASSLGPGSNQPQHF. For the CDR3, the DNA is TGTGCCAGCAGCTTAGGGCCGGGAAGCAATCAGCCCCAGCATTTT.

The chain combines TRBV10-3 with TRBJ2-3, with D perhaps TRBD2 (6 bases). CDR1 ENHRY and CDR2 SYGVKD come from the germline V gene. V lost 4 bases to trimming and J lost 2 bases, with 10 bases between them. The CDR3 consists of 14 residues. The CDR3 DNA reads as TGTGCCATCAGTGGCGGGACTTTCACAGATACGCAGTATTTT. Protein sequence: CAISGGTFTDTQYF.

The rearrangement joins TRBV7-6 to TRBJ2-7, with a possible D match to TRBD2 (5 bases). The V gene lost 1 base and the J gene lost 0 bases, with 13 bases spanning the gap. The CDR3 length is 16 residues. The germline V gene has CDR1 SGHVS and CDR2 FNYEAQ. CDR3 sequence (DNA): TGTGCCAGCAGCTTAGTAGAGAGTGGGAGCTCCTACGAGCAGTACTTC. Its translation: CASSLVESGSSYEQYF. Together with reference TRBV7-6 and TRBJ2-7, the CDR3 gives the full variable domain: GAGVSQSPRYKVTKRGQDVALRCDPISGHVSLYWYRQALGQGPEFLTYFNYEAQQDKSGLPNDRFSAERPEGSISTLTIQRTEQRDSAMYRCASSLVESGSSYEQYFGPGTRLTVT.

The rearrangement links TRBV30 to TRBJ1-5; D possibly corresponds to TRBD1 (5 bases). The germline V gene encodes CDR1 GTSNPN and CDR2 SVGIG (reference sequence). Trimming left V 0 bases short and J 5 bases short, with 8 bases between. The CDR3 runs 13 residues. CDR3 in DNA: TGTGCCTGGAGTGTTGGGGGGGATCAGCCCCAGCATTTT. This translates into CAWSVGGDQPQHF.

The chain combines TRBV28 with TRBJ2-7; TRBD2 aligns across 10 bases. This CDR3 spans 15 amino acids. Germline V CDR1 and CDR2: MDHEN, SYDVKM. Trimming cost V 6 bases and J 2 bases; bases outside gene matches: 7. CDR3 DNA: TGTGCCAGCAGCCCCCGACTAGCGGGCACCTACGAGCAGTACTTC. Its protein product is CASSPRLAGTYEQYF.

The CDR3 DNA sequence: TGTGCCAGCAGTTTGACAGGAAAACTATACGAGCAGTACTTC. Protein sequence: CASSLTGKLYEQYF. The V and J genes are TRBV28 and TRBJ2-7; a possible D gene is TRBD1 (6 bases). The CDR3 covers 14 residues. Per germline, CDR1 MDHEN and CDR2 SYDVKM. With 3 bases removed from V and 4 bases from J, the gap between germline ends came to 13 bases.

The V call is TRBV7-2, the J call TRBJ2-1, with D hard to call. Germline V gene lookup returns CDR1 SGHTA and CDR2 FQGNSA. Trimming shortened V by 6 bases and J by 3 bases, and 15 bases separated the two germline ends. This CDR3 is 15 amino acids long. CDR3 sequence reads: CASSLEARSYNEQFF. The CDR3 DNA follows: TGTGCCAGCAGTCTTGAGGCTAGGAGCTACAATGAGCAGTTCTTC. Complete variable domain (other parts from reference TRBV7-2 and TRBJ2-1): GAGVSQSPSNKVTEKGKDVELRCDPISGHTALYWYRQSLGQGLEFLIYFQGNSAPDKSGLPSDRFSAERTGGSVSTLTIQRTQQEDSAVYLCASSLEARSYNEQFFGPGTRLTVL.

This chain uses TRBV18 with TRBJ2-1; D may be TRBD2 (6 bases). Germline CDR1 reads KGHSH; CDR2 reads LQKENI. This CDR3 spans 13 amino acids. V gave up 3 bases and J gave up 8 bases, with 11 bases separating them. CDR3 in DNA: TGTGCCAGCTCACCTCAAACTAGCTATGAGCAGTTCTTC. Protein product: CASSPQTSYEQFF. Full variable domain (remainder filled in from reference TRBV18 and TRBJ2-1): NAGVMQNPRHLVRRRGQEARLRCSPMKGHSHVYWYRQLPEEGLKFMVYLQKENIIDESGMPKERFSAEFPKEGPSILRIQQVVRGDSAAYFCASSPQTSYEQFFGPGTRLTVL.

V and J are TRBV27 and TRBJ2-2; TRBD2 aligns across 10 bases. The CDR3 sequence is 17 residues long. V was pared by 0 bases and J by 3 bases, with 4 bases of the junction left unmatched. The germline V gene has CDR1 MNHEY and CDR2 SMNVEV (reference sequence). CDR3 coding DNA: TGTGCCAGCAGTTTATCGAGTCTAGCGGGGGACACCGGGGAGCTGTTTTTT. Protein product: CASSLSSLAGDTGELFF.

V and J are TRBV10-2 and TRBJ2-4; D perhaps matches TRBD1 (6 bases). Trimming took 2 bases from V and 7 from J, leaving 12 bases between them. The CDR3 sequence is 14 residues long. The germline V gene encodes CDR1 WSHSY and CDR2 SAAADI. CDR3 protein: CASSETGTGNIQYF. In nucleotides, the CDR3 is TGCGCCAGCAGTGAGACAGGGACCGGGAACATTCAGTACTTC.

The chain has TRBV27 and TRBJ1-5, with 7 bases aligning to TRBD1. The CDR3 totals 20 residues. Unmatched junction bases numbered 19, after V lost 5 bases and J lost 0 bases. CDR1 is MNHEY and CDR2 is SMNVEV in the germline V gene (reference sequence). The CDR3 sequence is CASSPTKSNRGTFSNQPQHF. The DNA for the CDR3 is TGTGCCAGCAGTCCGACCAAAAGTAACAGGGGAACCTTTAGCAATCAGCCCCAGCATTTT.

This chain joins TRBV6-5 and TRBJ1-4; the D gene is possibly TRBD1 (5 bases). Trimming pared 6 bases from V and 8 bases from J, leaving 13 bases between. Germline V gives CDR1 MNHEY, CDR2 SVGAGI. The CDR3 is 13 amino acids. The CDR3 DNA is TGTGCCAGCAGAAAAGCGGGGGGGGAAAAACTGTTTTTT. Encoded protein: CASRKAGGEKLFF.

A few counts support this clone. This chain connects TRBV19 to TRBJ1-5, with D perhaps matching TRBD1 (6 bases). Germline V CDR1 and CDR2: LNHDA, SQIVND (reference sequence). The germline V and J ends were trimmed by 5 bases and 0 bases, with 14 bases remaining between them. The CDR3 runs to 16 residues. Here the CDR3 reads CASSAQGSYSNQPQHF. The CDR3 nucleotides are TGTGCCAGTAGTGCCCAGGGGAGCTATAGCAATCAGCCCCAGCATTTT.

CDR3 amino acids: CASSLGRRQSETQYF. In DNA form, the CDR3 reads TGTGCCAGCAGCTTAGGCCGCAGACAGTCGGAGACCCAGTACTTC. The chain carries TRBV13 and TRBJ2-5; D possibly corresponds to TRBD1 (5 bases). Between the trimmed V and J ends, which lost 0 bases and 5 bases, there was a span of 13 bases. The V gene's germline CDR1 is PRHDT and CDR2 FYEKMQ (reference sequence). This CDR3 spans 15 amino acids.

The rearrangement links TRBV27 to TRBJ2-7, with a possible D match to TRBD1 (5 bases). The germline V and J ends were trimmed by 1 base and 6 bases, with 13 bases remaining between them. CDR1 is MNHEY and CDR2 is SMNVEV in the germline V gene (reference sequence). The CDR3 runs 14 residues. The chain's CDR3 is CASSLFGRVTEQYF. For the CDR3, the DNA is TGTGCCAGCAGTTTATTTGGCAGGGTGACCGAGCAGTACTTC.

The rearrangement links TRBV7-2 to TRBJ1-1; 11 bases map to TRBD1. The J segment lost 2 bases and the V segment lost 1 base, leaving 9 bases of the junction unmatched. The CDR3 has 18 residues. Germline V lookup: CDR1 SGHTA, CDR2 FQGNSA. CDR3 residues: CASSLGWGQGGKNTEAFF. For the CDR3, the DNA is TGTGCCAGCAGCTTAGGATGGGGACAGGGGGGAAAAAACACTGAAGCTTTCTTT.

The chain employs TRBV6-4 and TRBJ1-6, with TRBD1 matching 8 bases. Germline CDR1 and CDR2: MRHNA and SNTAGT. The CDR3 length is 20 residues. Trimming removed 5 bases from V and 2 bases from J; junction bases left unmatched: 17. CDR3 amino acids: CASSKCRDRNEPTYNSPLHF. The CDR3 region has the DNA TGTGCCAGCAGTAAATGCCGGGACAGGAATGAACCTACCTATAATTCACCCCTCCACTTT.

CDR3 region: CASSGTGAGTGELFF. CDR3 bases: TGTGCCAGCAGTGGGACAGGGGCGGGAACCGGGGAGCTGTTTTTT. The gene calls are TRBV28 and TRBJ2-2; TRBD1 matches 10 bases. V was clipped by 5 bases and J by 5 bases; unmatched bases: 5. The CDR3 length is 15 residues. CDR1 is MDHEN, CDR2 SYDVKM, per germline.

This clone was detected only once. The V call is TRBV7-6, the J call TRBJ2-1; 8 bases match TRBD2. CDR1 SGHVS and CDR2 FNYEAQ come from the germline V gene. The junction had 10 bases not matched to a gene; V was cut back by 2 bases and J by 1 base. This CDR3 has 18 residues. The CDR3 DNA reads TGTGCCAGCAGCTTAAGGATGAGCGGGAGTGGTTCCTACAATGAGCAGTTCTTC. Translation gives CASSLRMSGSGSYNEQFF.

V and J are TRBV5-5 and TRBJ2-5; 8 positions match TRBD2. CDR3 size: 15 residues. CDR1 and CDR2 from the germline V gene are SGHKS and YYEKEE (reference sequence). V lost 5 bases and J lost 5; bases outside the gene matches: 11. The CDR3 DNA is TGTGCCAGCAGTTCCTTCAGCGGGAGCGGGGAGACCCAGTACTTC. It translates to CASSSFSGSGETQYF.

This chain connects TRBV25-1 to TRBJ2-1, with D possibly matching TRBD1 (5 bases). The CDR3 runs 15 residues. Deletions cut 2 bases from V and 7 bases from J, with 15 bases between. Germline-derived CDR1 and CDR2 are MGHDK and SYGVNS. The CDR3 DNA reads as TGTGCCAGCAGTGAAGATTTCACAGGTCGGAATGAGCAGTTCTTC. It is translated as CASSEDFTGRNEQFF.

This clone has a single count. The rearrangement links TRBV27 to TRBJ2-6; the match to TRBD1 covers 8 bases. Per the germline V gene, CDR1 is MNHEY and CDR2 is SMNVEV (reference sequence). The V gene end was trimmed by 6 bases and the J gene end by 0 bases; junction bases not matched to a gene: 10. CDR3 length: 18 amino acids. Here the CDR3 DNA reads TGTGCCAGCAGAATTTGGACAGGGCTGTCCTCTGGGGCCAACGTCCTGACTTTC. This codes for CASRIWTGLSSGANVLTF.

This chain connects TRBV10-3 to TRBJ2-5; no definite D call. Germline V gene data show CDR1 as ENHRY and CDR2 as SYGVKD. There are 12 residues in the CDR3. V was shortened by 4 bases and J by 5 bases, with 8 bases between the two germline ends. The CDR3 sequence: CAISVYPETQYF. The CDR3, as DNA: TGTGCCATCAGTGTGTATCCCGAGACCCAGTACTTC.